The 17 T cell receptor beta chains below all came from one sample that was sequenced in a study of T cell responses to AZD1222 COVID-19 vaccine. The repertoire was sequenced with immunoSEQ multiplex PCR; TCRdb's copy has only in-frame clones and lacks some. Here the sample spans 180,000 or so clones, more than 70% being singletons. The specimen comprised peripheral blood, sampled 28 days after the second AZD1222 dose. The receptor set was obtained from an adult who received the AZD1222 COVID-19 vaccine.

This rearrangement joins TRBV7-2 to TRBJ1-1; 10 nucleotides match TRBD1. Germline assignment: CDR1 SGHTA and CDR2 FQGNSA. The CDR3 is 14 residues long. V trimming: 4 bases; J trimming: 4 bases; junction bases outside the gene matches: 3. CDR3 nucleotides: TGTGCCAGCAGCTGGGACAGGGGAGGCACTGAAGCTTTCTTT. Translating it yields CASSWDRGGTEAFF.

The V gene is TRBV30, the J gene TRBJ1-5; 7 bases align to TRBD1. Germline V CDR1 and CDR2: GTSNPN, SVGIG (reference sequence). Trimming at V came to 5 bases and at J to 9 bases, leaving 7 bases not matched to a gene. This CDR3 spans 12 amino acids. The CDR3 loop reads CAWGGQAGPQHF. CDR3 DNA sequence: TGTGCCTGGGGCGGACAGGCGGGGCCCCAGCATTTT.

The J gene is TRBJ1-1, the V gene TRBV15; 7 bases are a match to TRBD1. CDR1 is LNHNV, CDR2 YYDKDF, per germline (reference sequence). V lost 0 bases and J lost 4; bases outside the gene matches: 14. The CDR3 totals 18 residues. CDR3 bases: TGTGCCACCAGCAGAGAGAACCCAACAGGGGCTAAGGGCACTGAAGCTTTCTTT. It yields the protein CATSRENPTGAKGTEAFF.

This clone was seen a single time. The chain links TRBV7-8 to TRBJ2-1, with TRBD1 as a possible D gene (8 bases). Germline V gene data show CDR1 as SGHVS and CDR2 as FQNEAQ. The CDR3 runs 15 residues. Trimming stripped 4 bases from V and 6 bases from J, with 16 bases between. CDR3 in amino acids: CASSYDRGGGNEQFF. The CDR3 coding sequence is TGTGCCAGCAGCTACGACAGGGGAGGGGGCAATGAGCAGTTCTTC. Full variable domain (outside the CDR3, taken from reference TRBV7-8 and TRBJ2-1): GAGVSQSPRYKVAKRGQDVALRCDPISGHVSLFWYQQALGQGPEFLTYFQNEAQLDKSGLPSDRFFAERPEGSVSTLKIQRTQQEDSAVYLCASSYDRGGGNEQFFGPGTRLTVL.

The chain links TRBV30 to TRBJ2-3; D gene unclear. The germline gives CDR1 GTSNPN, CDR2 SVGIG (reference sequence). V was pared by 2 bases and J by 0 bases, with 6 bases between. The CDR3 contains 13 residues. CDR3 region: CAWSFSSTDTQYF. The CDR3 DNA follows: TGTGCCTGGAGTTTCTCAAGCACAGATACGCAGTATTTT.

The gene calls are TRBV18 and TRBJ2-7; D is ambiguous. This CDR3 contains 14 residues. Trimming cost V 2 bases and J 0 bases, with 8 bases left between them. Per germline, CDR1 KGHSH and CDR2 LQKENI. CDR3: CASSPVRSSYEQYF. In DNA, the CDR3 is TGTGCCAGCTCACCAGTACGGAGCTCCTACGAGCAGTACTTC.

This chain's CDR3 is CASSPMLAGGPGDEQFF. The CDR3 DNA reads TGTGCCAGCTCACCAATGCTAGCGGGAGGGCCTGGAGATGAGCAGTTCTTC. The gene calls are TRBV18 and TRBJ2-1, with 12 bases fitting TRBD2. V was pared by 2 bases and J by 8 bases, with 10 bases of the junction left unmatched. The V gene's germline CDR1 is KGHSH and CDR2 LQKENI. The CDR3 has 17 residues.

The J gene is TRBJ1-4, the V gene TRBV28, with D possibly TRBD1 on 6 matching bases. The germline CDR1 and CDR2 sequences are MDHEN and SYDVKM. The length of the CDR3 is 16 residues. V lost 5 bases and J lost 3, with 16 bases in between. CDR3 DNA sequence: TGTGCCAGCAGTCCCGCCGGGGGGCCAGCTAATGAAAAACTGTTTTTT. Protein: CASSPAGGPANEKLFF.

The chain combines TRBV24-1 with TRBJ2-3, with 7 bases that match TRBD2. Germline values: CDR1 KGHDR, CDR2 SFDVKD. CDR3 size: 15 residues. The V segment lost 3 bases and the J segment 1 base; nucleotides outside the gene matches: 3. The CDR3 spells CATSDQAGGTDTQYF. CDR3 in DNA: TGTGCCACCAGTGATCAGGCGGGAGGCACAGATACGCAGTATTTT.

The J gene is TRBJ1-1, the V gene TRBV28; the D gene is possibly TRBD1 (6 bases). Germline V gene data show CDR1 as MDHEN and CDR2 as SYDVKM. Trimming removed 8 bases from V and 0 bases from J, with 16 bases in between. The CDR3 runs to 15 residues. The CDR3 loop is CASDGGGGMNTEAFF. The CDR3 DNA sequence: TGTGCCAGCGACGGCGGGGGCGGAATGAACACTGAAGCTTTCTTT.

The chain combines TRBV4-3 with TRBJ1-3, with unresolved D. Per the germline V gene, CDR1 is LGHNA and CDR2 is YSLEER. CDR3 length equals 16 residues. V was trimmed by 2 bases and J by 0 bases, leaving 11 bases between them. DNA of the CDR3: TGCGCCAGCAGCCAAAGAACGACGAGCTCTGGAAACACCATATATTTT. This sequence encodes CASSQRTTSSGNTIYF.

There are a few counts of this clone. V and J are TRBV7-9 and TRBJ1-2; 7 bases fit TRBD1. Trimming took 6 bases from V and 4 from J; bases not matched to a gene: 20. The CDR3 covers 18 residues. The germline V gene has CDR1 SEHNR and CDR2 FQNEAQ (reference sequence). CDR3 in DNA: TGTGCCAGCAGGATCAAGGCCGACAGGGTTTCGAATAGCTATGGCTACACCTTC. Residues: CASRIKADRVSNSYGYTF.

The J gene is TRBJ2-2, the V gene TRBV7-3; D may be TRBD1 or TRBD2 (5 bases each). The germline gives CDR1 SGHTA, CDR2 FQGTGA. This CDR3 region has 17 residues. V was trimmed by 5 bases and J by 0 bases, leaving 16 bases between them. The DNA for the CDR3 is TGTGCCAGCAGCCGGGACCCTTCCCCTTCGAACACCGGGGAGCTGTTTTTT. This translates into CASSRDPSPSNTGELFF.

A few counts support this clone. The V gene is TRBV6-5, the J gene TRBJ2-1, with 8 bases fitting TRBD2. Germline CDR1 is MNHEY and CDR2 is SVGAGI. The CDR3 is 15 amino acids. The V segment lost 5 bases and the J segment 6 bases; nucleotides outside the gene matches: 9. The CDR3 region is CASSLLSGTGNEQFF. In DNA, the CDR3 is TGTGCCAGCAGTCTACTTAGCGGGACGGGCAATGAGCAGTTCTTC.

The sample holds a few counts of this clone. Here the CDR3 DNA reads TGTGCCAGCCATAGACCAACCGGGACAAATAATGGCTACACCTTC. This gives the protein CASHRPTGTNNGYTF. V and J are TRBV28 and TRBJ1-2, with D maybe TRBD1 (6 bases). V was clipped by 8 bases and J by 6 bases, with 22 bases between them. This CDR3 is built from 15 residues. CDR1 is MDHEN and CDR2 is SYDVKM in the germline V gene.

V usage is TRBV28 and J usage is TRBJ2-3; 10 bases are a match to TRBD1. Germline values: CDR1 MDHEN, CDR2 SYDVKM. With 8 bases clipped from V and 4 bases from J, the junction kept 6 bases outside the gene matches. The CDR3 extends over 14 amino acids. The CDR3 nucleotides read TGTGCCAGCCGGGACAGGGGAGACGCAGATACGCAGTATTTT. It codes for CASRDRGDADTQYF.

The CDR3 loop is CSASQTVQETQYF. DNA of the CDR3: TGCAGTGCTAGTCAGACAGTACAAGAGACCCAGTACTTC. The V gene is TRBV20-1, the J gene TRBJ2-5, with a possible D match to TRBD1 (5 bases). V was trimmed by 3 bases and J by 2 bases, leaving 10 bases between them. Looked up from germline, CDR1 is DFQATT and CDR2 is SNEGSKA (reference sequence). The CDR3 is made up of 13 amino acids.